These T cell receptor beta chains were read from a single sample in a study of blood T cells in healthy people across ages. TCRdb reprocessed the 5' RACE reads via MiXCR and lists one record per CDR3 protein. The table has about 830,000 distinct CDR3 sequences, roughly 64% seen once. Sequencing used blood. All receptors come from a man aged 25 to 45 in good health. Each CDR3 is given with its conserved first and last residue. Some rows mark clone size as missing; the rest say once, few, many or name a class of expanded clone.

CDR3 | size | J | V
CASSLRQGPTEAFF | NA | TRBJ1-1 | TRBV7-9
CASSSNTGMGYEQYF | few | TRBJ2-7 | TRBV27
CASSLGDGQETQYF | once | TRBJ2-5 | TRBV5-1
CASVSGGGNEQFF | NA | TRBJ2-1 | TRBV4-1
CASSLDPAGGEYTSTDTQYF | NA | TRBJ2-3 | TRBV28
CASSFRLASTDTQYF | NA | TRBJ2-3 | TRBV11-2
CASSSPGLASDEQFF | NA | TRBJ2-1 | TRBV12-3/TRBV12-4
CATGQISGANVLTF | few | TRBJ2-6 | TRBV6-2/TRBV6-3
CATATGTGDGTQYF | NA | TRBJ2-5 | TRBV5-1
CASGQGRAEKLFF | NA | TRBJ1-4 | TRBV3-1
CASSELRGWETQYF | NA | NA | TRBV25-1
CSVEGLKDEQFF | few | TRBJ2-1 | TRBV29-1
CSVKRGSGSLETQYF | NA | TRBJ2-5 | TRBV29-1
CASSPGPLGDTQYF | NA | TRBJ2-3 | TRBV7-2
CASSLGTVKNSPLHF | NA | TRBJ1-6 | TRBV7-8
CASSPSGSITDTQYF | few | TRBJ2-3 | TRBV9
CASSWGLENGYTF | NA | TRBJ1-2 | TRBV6-6
CASSVDTGTGSIEQYF | NA | TRBJ2-7 | TRBV9
CATSSLNYGYTF | NA | TRBJ1-2 | TRBV19
CASSEDRNYGYTF | NA | TRBJ1-2 | TRBV12-3/TRBV12-4
CASSDRSGTSGRAGVYEQYF | NA | NA | TRBV6-1
CASSARNSYEQYF | NA | TRBJ2-7 | TRBV9
CASNPLEKGQACTF | NA | TRBJ1-2 | TRBV5-6
CASGQVNYEQYF | NA | NA | TRBV2
CAISLTANQPQHF | few | TRBJ1-5 | TRBV6-2/TRBV6-3
CSARGIGATNEKLFF | NA | TRBJ1-4 | TRBV20-1
CASSVTVRWLAGGGEQFF | NA | TRBJ2-1 | TRBV7-2
CASSLGDGAGAWRQPQHF | few | TRBJ1-5 | TRBV7-9
CASSYKGRGLAVNQETQYF | NA | TRBJ2-5 | TRBV6-2/TRBV6-3
CAINAGTGAGGGANVLTF | NA | TRBJ2-6 | TRBV10-3
CASSRSGPKETQYF | NA | TRBJ2-5 | TRBV7-9
CSVGLENEQYF | NA | NA | TRBV29-1
CASSRTGRSAPLHF | NA | TRBJ1-6 | TRBV7-9
CASRRPGQGLQNEQYF | NA | TRBJ2-7 | TRBV27
CAISPQTDYLNYGYTF | few | TRBJ1-2 | TRBV10-3
CASSRDRVEKLFF | NA | TRBJ1-4 | TRBV3-1
CSASEDARNSPLHF | NA | TRBJ1-6 | TRBV20-1
CATSDGFNEKLFF | NA | TRBJ1-4 | TRBV6-5
CAWSVGPLGGQPQHF | NA | TRBJ1-5 | TRBV30
CASSLVGGRFDGYTF | few | TRBJ1-2 | TRBV7-2
CASSAQPGGNTEAFF | NA | TRBJ1-1 | TRBV9
CASSLAGTPNRGRRQYF | NA | TRBJ2-7 | TRBV7-2
CSVARNRDTEAFF | NA | TRBJ1-1 | TRBV29-1
CSAWGAQETQYF | NA | TRBJ2-5 | TRBV20-1
CASSASSGLGRNEQFF | NA | TRBJ2-1 | TRBV7-2
CSVGQAGGELFF | NA | TRBJ2-2 | TRBV29-1
CSVEAEWGLAVGDTQYF | NA | TRBJ2-3 | TRBV29-1
CASSLESWDEQFF | few | TRBJ2-1 | TRBV12-3/TRBV12-4